This T cell receptor (beta chain) was obtained from a study of blood T cell repertoires in COVID-19. Turning to the study itself: Researchers got acute and convalescent COVID-19 samples from the United States, Italy and Spain. In each case, the material was cDNA or gDNA derived from T cells, B-cell-depleted T cells, or PBMCs.

The authors' processing: Amplification from reference gene primers served as the basis for estimated nucleated cell counts. TCRdb's copy holds only in-frame clones and misses some; the assay was immunoSEQ multiplex PCR. The V and J calls and clone size were taken over from that table, and D and trimming were inferred from the DNA. The sample yields tens of thousands of clones, 90% seen once. The CDR3 sequence is 11 residues long. V lost 3 bases and J 7 bases, leaving 8 bases between the germline ends. Germline V gene sequence: CDR1 DFQATT, CDR2 SNEGSKA (reference sequence). The chain combines TRBV20-1 with TRBJ2-3; a weak D match, TRBD2 (7 bases). The sample was peripheral blood. The TCR sequence derives from a man aged 55 to 69 with acute or convalescent COVID-19. The CDR3 bases are TGCAGTGCTAGGGGGGGGCATACGCAGTATTTT. It translates to CSARGGHTQYF.